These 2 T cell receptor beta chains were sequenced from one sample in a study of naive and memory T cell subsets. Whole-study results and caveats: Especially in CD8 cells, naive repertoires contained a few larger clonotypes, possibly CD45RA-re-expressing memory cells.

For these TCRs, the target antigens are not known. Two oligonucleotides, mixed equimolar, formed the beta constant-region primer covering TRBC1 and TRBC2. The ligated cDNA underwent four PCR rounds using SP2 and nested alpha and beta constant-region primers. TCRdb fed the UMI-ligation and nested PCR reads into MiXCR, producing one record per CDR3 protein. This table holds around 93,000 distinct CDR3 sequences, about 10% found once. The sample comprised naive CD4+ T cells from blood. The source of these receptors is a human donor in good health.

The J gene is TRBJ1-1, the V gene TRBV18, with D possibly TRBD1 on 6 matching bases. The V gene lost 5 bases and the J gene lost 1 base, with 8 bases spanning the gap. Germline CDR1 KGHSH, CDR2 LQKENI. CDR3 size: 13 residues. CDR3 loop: CASSVQGNTEAFF. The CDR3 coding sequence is TGTGCCAGCTCAGTACAGGGGAACACTGAAGCTTTCTTT.

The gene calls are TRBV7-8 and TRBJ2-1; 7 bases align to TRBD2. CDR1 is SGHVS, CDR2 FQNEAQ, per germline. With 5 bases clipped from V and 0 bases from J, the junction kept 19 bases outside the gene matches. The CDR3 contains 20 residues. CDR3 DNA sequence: TGTGCCAGCAGCCCTCGGCGGGAGCCCTCGACCACAAGCTCCTACAATGAGCAGTTCTTC. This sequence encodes CASSPRREPSTTSSYNEQFF.